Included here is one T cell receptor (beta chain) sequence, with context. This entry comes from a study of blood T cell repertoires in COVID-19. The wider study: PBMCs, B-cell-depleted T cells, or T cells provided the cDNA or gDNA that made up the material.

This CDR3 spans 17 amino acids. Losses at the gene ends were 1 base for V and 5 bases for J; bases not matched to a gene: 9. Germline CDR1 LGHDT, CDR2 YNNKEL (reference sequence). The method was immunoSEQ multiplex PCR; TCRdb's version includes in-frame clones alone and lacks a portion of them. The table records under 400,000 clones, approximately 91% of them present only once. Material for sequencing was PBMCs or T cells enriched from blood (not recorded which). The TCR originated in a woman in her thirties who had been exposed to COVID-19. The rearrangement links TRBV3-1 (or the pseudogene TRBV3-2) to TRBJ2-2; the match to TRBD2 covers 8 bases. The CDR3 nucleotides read TGTGCCAGCAGCCAAGGGAGAAACGCGGGAGGTACCGGGGAGCTGTTTTTT. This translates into CASSQGRNAGGTGELFF.